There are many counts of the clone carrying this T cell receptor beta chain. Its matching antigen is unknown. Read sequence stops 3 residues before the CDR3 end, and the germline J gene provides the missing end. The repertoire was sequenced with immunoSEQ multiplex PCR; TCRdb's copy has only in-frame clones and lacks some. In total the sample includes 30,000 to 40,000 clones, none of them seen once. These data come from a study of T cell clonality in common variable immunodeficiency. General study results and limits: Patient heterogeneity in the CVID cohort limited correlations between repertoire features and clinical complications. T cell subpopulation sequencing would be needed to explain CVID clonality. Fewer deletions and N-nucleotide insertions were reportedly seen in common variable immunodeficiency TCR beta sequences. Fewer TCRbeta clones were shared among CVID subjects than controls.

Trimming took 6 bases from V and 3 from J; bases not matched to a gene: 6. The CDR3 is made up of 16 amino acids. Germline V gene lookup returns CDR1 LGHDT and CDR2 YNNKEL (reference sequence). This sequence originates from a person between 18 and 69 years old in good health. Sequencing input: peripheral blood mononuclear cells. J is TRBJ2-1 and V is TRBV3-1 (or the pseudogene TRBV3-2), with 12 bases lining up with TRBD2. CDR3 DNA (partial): TGTGCCAGCAGATGGACTAGCGGGAATGGCTACAATGAG. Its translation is CASRWTSGNGYNE. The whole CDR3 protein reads CASRWTSGNGYNEQFF.